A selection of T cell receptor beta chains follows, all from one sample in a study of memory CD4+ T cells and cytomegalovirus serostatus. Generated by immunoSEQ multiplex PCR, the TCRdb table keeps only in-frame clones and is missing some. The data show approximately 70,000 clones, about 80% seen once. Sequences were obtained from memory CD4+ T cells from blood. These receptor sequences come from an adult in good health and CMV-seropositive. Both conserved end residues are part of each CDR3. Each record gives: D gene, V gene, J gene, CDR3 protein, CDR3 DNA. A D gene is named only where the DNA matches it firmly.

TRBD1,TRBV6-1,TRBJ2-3,CASSVPGQGRADTQYF,TGTGCCAGCAGTGTGCCGGGACAGGGGAGGGCAGATACGCAGTATTTT
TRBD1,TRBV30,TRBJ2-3,CAWSGGGQGHF,TGTGCCTGGAGCGGAGGGGGACAGGGTCATTTT
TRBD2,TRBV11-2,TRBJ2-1,CASSFGWRESSYNEQFF,TGTGCCAGCAGCTTTGGGTGGCGGGAGTCGTCCTACAATGAGCAGTTCTTC
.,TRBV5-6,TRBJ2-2,CASSLPLFRRNTGELFF,TGTGCCAGCAGCTTGCCCCTCTTTCGGAGGAACACCGGGGAGCTGTTTTTT
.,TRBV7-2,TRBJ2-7,CASSLGAYAYEQYF,TGTGCCAGCAGCTTAGGGGCCTATGCCTACGAGCAGTACTTC
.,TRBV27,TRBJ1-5,CASSRGSRQPQHF,TGTGCCAGCAGTCGGGGGAGTCGACAGCCCCAGCATTTT
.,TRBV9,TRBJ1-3,CASSVASGGLYSGNTIYF,TGTGCCAGCAGCGTAGCCTCGGGCGGCCTTTATTCTGGAAACACCATATATTTT
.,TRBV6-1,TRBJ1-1,CASRPGGRENTEAFF,TGTGCCAGCAGACCTGGAGGGAGGGAAAACACTGAAGCTTTCTTT
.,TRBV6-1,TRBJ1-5,CASSTGLSNQPQHF,TGTGCCAGCTCCACAGGCCTTAGCAATCAGCCCCAGCATTTT
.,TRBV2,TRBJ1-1,CASSSPGVRGAFF,TGTGCCAGCAGTAGCCCGGGTGTCAGAGGAGCTTTCTTT
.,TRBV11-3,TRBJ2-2,CASSQSREGELFF,TGTGCCAGCAGCCAAAGTAGGGAAGGGGAGCTGTTTTTT
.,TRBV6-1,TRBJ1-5,CASSAQQAGNQPQHF,TGTGCCAGCAGCGCGCAGCAGGCAGGCAATCAGCCCCAGCATTTT
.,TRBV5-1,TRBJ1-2,CASSSSGGYTF,TGCGCCAGCAGCTCTTCGGGGGGCTACACCTTC
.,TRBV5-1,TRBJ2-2,CASSSRTAPNTGELFF,TGCGCCAGCAGCTCGCGGACAGCCCCGAACACCGGGGAGCTGTTTTTT
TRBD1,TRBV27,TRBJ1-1,CASSRALDRGVTEAFF,TGTGCCAGCAGTCGTGCCCTGGACAGGGGGGTCACTGAAGCTTTCTTT
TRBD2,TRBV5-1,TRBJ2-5,CASSFSGTSGGPEYF,TGCGCCAGCAGCTTCTCCGGGACTAGCGGGGGGCCTGAGTACTTC
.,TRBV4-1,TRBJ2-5,CASSQGRAPKETQYF,TGCGCCAGCAGCCAAGGGCGGGCACCGAAAGAGACCCAGTACTTC
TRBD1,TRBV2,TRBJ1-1,CASSEFIGTGVWNTEAFF,TGTGCCAGCAGTGAGTTTATCGGGACAGGGGTGTGGAACACTGAAGCTTTCTTT
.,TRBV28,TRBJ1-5,CASSFPENYSNQPQHF,TGTGCCAGCAGTTTTCCGGAGAACTATAGCAATCAGCCCCAGCATTTT